This T cell receptor (beta chain) was observed in a study of blood T cell repertoires in COVID-19. Looking at the study overall: The samples span acute and convalescent COVID-19 from the United States, Italy and Spain.

In the study's own analysis: Estimates of nucleated cell counts were drawn from the amplification of reference gene primers. Clones were sequenced by immunoSEQ multiplex PCR, and TCRdb holds only the in-frame ones, with some missing. The V and J calls and clone size are taken from that table; D and trimming were inferred from the DNA. Here the sample spans 360,000 or so clones, roughly 89% being singletons. Seattle's cohort entered during active infection and was followed longitudinally. The sample taken for sequencing was peripheral blood. This receptor was obtained from a woman aged 55-70 years with COVID-19, enrolled during active disease.

The CDR3 spells CASSQDESGGSRYYEQYF. The CDR3 DNA follows: TGTGCCAGCAGCCAAGATGAAAGCGGGGGAAGTCGTTACTACGAGCAGTACTTC. The chain is built from TRBV3-1 (or the pseudogene TRBV3-2) and TRBJ2-7, with 8 bases matching TRBD2. V shed 0 bases, J shed 3 bases, and the junction held 13 bases outside the gene matches. Germline V lookup: CDR1 LGHDT, CDR2 YNNKEL (reference sequence). The CDR3 length is 18 residues.